The present entry profiles one T cell receptor beta chain with its context. In the authors' methods: Reference gene primer amplification yielded estimated nucleated cell counts. Method: immunoSEQ multiplex PCR; TCRdb's copy keeps in-frame clones and lacks some. Clonal size and the V and J genes are those of that table, whereas D and trimming came from the DNA. The sample holds tens of thousands of clones, about 80% seen once. This entry comes from a study of blood T cell repertoires in COVID-19. Study information: Whether acute or convalescent, the COVID-19 samples came from the United States, Italy and Spain. T cells, B-cell-depleted T cells, or PBMCs supplied cDNA or gDNA.

The sample was peripheral blood. This TCR was recovered from a human donor in a cohort sampled during active COVID-19.

The CDR3 protein is CASSLTGSYGYTF. Here the CDR3 DNA reads TGTGCCAGCAGTTTAACAGGAAGCTATGGCTACACCTTC. The chain carries TRBV27 and TRBJ1-2, with D maybe TRBD1 (5 bases). CDR3 length equals 13 residues. Trimming removed 2 bases from V and 4 bases from J, with 8 bases in between. Germline lookup yields CDR1 MNHEY and CDR2 SMNVEV (reference sequence).